This is a list of T cell receptor beta chains from one sample in a study of OX40 agonist ivuxolimab in advanced cancers. Clones were sequenced by immunoSEQ multiplex PCR, and TCRdb holds only the in-frame ones, with some missing. The sample lists tens of thousands of clones, more than 80% occurring once. The sample here was CD4+ or CD8+ T cells sorted from blood, taken in a trial of the OX40 agonist ivuxolimab. The receptors were sampled from an adult with an advanced solid tumor such as melanoma, head and neck, liver or kidney cancer. CDR3s include the opening cysteine and the closing phenylalanine or tryptophan. The D gene is left open where the match is weak.

d_gene	v_gene	j_gene	CDR3aa
TRBD1	TRBV2	TRBJ1-5	CASSLSGGQPQHF
TRBD1	TRBV7-2	TRBJ2-1	CASSKGGLTYNEQFF
TRBD1	TRBV7-9	TRBJ1-4	CASSPQRGLGEKLFF
TRBD1	TRBV7-2	TRBJ2-7	CASKIGQGVGEQYF
-	TRBV5-5	TRBJ1-1	CASSLGQVYGLNSEAFF
-	TRBV9	TRBJ1-1	CASSSRGIMNTEAFF
TRBD1	TRBV2	TRBJ1-1	CASREGTGNEAFF
-	TRBV4-2	TRBJ1-3	CASSQDPSLALSGNTIYF
-	TRBV5-1	TRBJ1-1	CASSLEVGGTTEAFF
-	TRBV9	TRBJ1-1	CASSPQNQGQAAEAFF
TRBD2	TRBV19	TRBJ2-1	CASSNYPSGYNEQFF
-	TRBV28	TRBJ1-5	CASSSPNQPQHF
-	TRBV28	TRBJ1-6	CASRSGLHNSPLHF
-	TRBV9	TRBJ2-2	CASSVVVYGELFF
-	TRBV5-5	TRBJ1-2	CASSLVLRDIGYTF
TRBD1	TRBV28	TRBJ1-2	CASSLFGQGYGYTF
-	TRBV6-6	TRBJ2-4	CATSPSGSLAKNIQYF
-	TRBV7-2	TRBJ2-1	CASSLSGTGDNEQFF
-	TRBV5-6	TRBJ1-2	CASSAERRAGDRGYTF
-	TRBV5-6	TRBJ1-2	CASSPGLNYGYTF
-	TRBV25-1	TRBJ1-4	CASSEVGQNEKLFF
-	TRBV28	TRBJ2-1	CASSFGRTKRNEQFF
TRBD2	TRBV28	TRBJ2-5	CASSLLAGGPRETQYF
-	TRBV9	TRBJ2-1	CASSVEWRGNEQFF
-	TRBV19	TRBJ1-5	CASSRQNSNQPQHF
TRBD1	TRBV7-2	TRBJ1-2	CASSLDMAGGGYTF
TRBD1	TRBV18	TRBJ2-5	CASSSRDREQTQYF
-	TRBV7-2	TRBJ1-1	CASSRGLEAFF
-	TRBV10-2	TRBJ1-1	CASSTTERTEAFF